What follows is one T cell receptor (beta chain) and its context. Its specificity is not known. CDR1 is DFQATT, CDR2 SNEGSKA, per germline (reference sequence). This CDR3 is built from 15 residues. The ends lost 3 bases at V and 7 bases at J; junction bases unmatched: 9. This record belongs to a study of T-cell memory formation after mild COVID-19. In the study overall: Largely, the TCR clusters proved donor specific. Findings and caveats of the study: Clones that shrank (day 15 to 85) were balanced CD4/CD8, whereas later expanders leaned CD4+.

TCRdb redid the calling of the 5' RACE reads with MiXCR, one entry per CDR3 protein. Of 360,000 or so distinct CDR3 sequences listed, around 28% are singletons. The TCR sequence derives from an adult woman who had mild COVID-19 (a few samples of this study predate the infection). Cell type and time point are not known. The sequenced sample was PBMCs or a T cell subset sorted from them (not recorded which). This sequence joins TRBV20-1 and TRBJ2-1; TRBD1 aligns across 10 bases. This CDR3 reads CSASAPGQGFNEQFF. Written as DNA, the CDR3 is TGCAGTGCTAGTGCACCGGGACAGGGGTTTAATGAGCAGTTCTTC.